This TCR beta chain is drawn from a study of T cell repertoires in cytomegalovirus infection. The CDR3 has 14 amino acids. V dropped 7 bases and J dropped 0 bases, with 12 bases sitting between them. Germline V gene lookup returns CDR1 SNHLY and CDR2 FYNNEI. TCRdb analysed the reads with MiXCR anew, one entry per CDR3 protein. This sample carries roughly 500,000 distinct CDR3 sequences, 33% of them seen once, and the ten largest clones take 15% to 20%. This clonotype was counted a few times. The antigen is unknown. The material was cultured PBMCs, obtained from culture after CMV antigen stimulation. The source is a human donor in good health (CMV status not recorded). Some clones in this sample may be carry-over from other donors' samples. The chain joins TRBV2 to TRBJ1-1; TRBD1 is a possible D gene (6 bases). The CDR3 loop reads CASTRQEVNTEAFF. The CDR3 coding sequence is TGTGCCAGCACCAGACAGGAAGTGAACACTGAAGCTTTCTTT.